This T cell receptor beta chain stems from a study of response to subunit inactivated influenza vaccine. Overall study findings and caveats: A suggestion made by the authors is that each seasonal influenza vaccination recruits few new T cells.

Each CDR3 protein gets one entry after TCRdb re-called the RT-PCR reads with MiXCR. This table has 530,000 or so distinct CDR3 sequences, 14% appearing once. Concerning this clonotype: Its antigen is currently unknown.

The clonotype comes from a man aged 50 or older who received an inactivated influenza vaccine. Sequenced here: PBMCs from blood, sampled approximately 13 days after vaccination.

The CDR3: CASSQSFSHEQYF. The CDR3 nucleotides read TGTGCCAGCAGCCAATCCTTCAGCCACGAGCAGTACTTC. The chain combines TRBV16 with TRBJ2-7, with D uncertain. Germline CDR1 reads KGHSY; CDR2 reads FQNENV. The CDR3 is made up of 13 amino acids. Trimming removed 0 bases from V and 5 bases from J, with 8 bases in between.